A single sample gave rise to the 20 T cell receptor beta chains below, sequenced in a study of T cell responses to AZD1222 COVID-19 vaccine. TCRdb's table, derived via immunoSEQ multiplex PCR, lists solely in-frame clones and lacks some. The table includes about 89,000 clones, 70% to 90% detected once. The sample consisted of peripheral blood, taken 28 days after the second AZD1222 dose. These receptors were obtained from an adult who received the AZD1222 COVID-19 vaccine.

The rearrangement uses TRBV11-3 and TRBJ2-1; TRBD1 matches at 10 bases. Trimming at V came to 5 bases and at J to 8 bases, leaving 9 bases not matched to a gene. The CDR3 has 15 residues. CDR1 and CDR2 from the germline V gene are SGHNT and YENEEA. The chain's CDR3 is CASSPPGQGLYEQFF. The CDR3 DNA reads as TGTGCCAGCAGCCCGCCGGGACAGGGGCTCTATGAGCAGTTCTTC. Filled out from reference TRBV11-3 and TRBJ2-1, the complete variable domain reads EAGVVQSPRYKIIEKKQPVAFWCNPISGHNTLYWYLQNLGQGPELLIRYENEEAVDDSQLPKDRFSAERLKGVDSTLKIQPAELGDSAVYLCASSPPGQGLYEQFFGPGTRLTVL.

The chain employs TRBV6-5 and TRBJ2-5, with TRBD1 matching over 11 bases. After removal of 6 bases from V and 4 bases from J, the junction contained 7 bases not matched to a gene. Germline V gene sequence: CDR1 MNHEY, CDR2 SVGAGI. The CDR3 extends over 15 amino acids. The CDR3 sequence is CASSKWTGGLETQYF. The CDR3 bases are TGTGCCAGCAGCAAGTGGACAGGGGGCTTAGAGACCCAGTACTTC.

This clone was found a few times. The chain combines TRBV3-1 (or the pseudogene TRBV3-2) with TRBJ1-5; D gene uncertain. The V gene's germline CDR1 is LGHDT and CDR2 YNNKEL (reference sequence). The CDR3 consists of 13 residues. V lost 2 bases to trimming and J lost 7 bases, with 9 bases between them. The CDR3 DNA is TGTGCCAGCAGCCAAACGGCGGGGCAGCCCCAGCATTTT. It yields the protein CASSQTAGQPQHF.

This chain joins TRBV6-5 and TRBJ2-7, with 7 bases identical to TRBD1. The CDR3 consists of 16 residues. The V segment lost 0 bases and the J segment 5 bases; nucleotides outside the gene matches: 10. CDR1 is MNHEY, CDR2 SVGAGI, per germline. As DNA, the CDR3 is TGTGCCAGCAGTTACTCGAGGCAAGGGGGCCAGGACGAGCAGTACTTC. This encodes CASSYSRQGGQDEQYF.

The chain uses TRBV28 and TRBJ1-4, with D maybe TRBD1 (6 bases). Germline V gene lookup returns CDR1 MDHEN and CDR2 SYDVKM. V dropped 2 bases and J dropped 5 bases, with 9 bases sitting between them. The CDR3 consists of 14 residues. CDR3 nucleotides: TGTGCCAGCAGTTTAGGACAGCCAAATGAAAAACTGTTTTTT. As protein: CASSLGQPNEKLFF.

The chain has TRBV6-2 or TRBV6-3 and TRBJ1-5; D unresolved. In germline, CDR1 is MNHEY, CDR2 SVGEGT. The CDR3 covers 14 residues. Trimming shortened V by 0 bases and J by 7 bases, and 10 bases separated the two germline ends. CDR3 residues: CASSYSPWGQPQHF. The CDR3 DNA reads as TGTGCCAGCAGTTACTCGCCCTGGGGACAGCCCCAGCATTTT.

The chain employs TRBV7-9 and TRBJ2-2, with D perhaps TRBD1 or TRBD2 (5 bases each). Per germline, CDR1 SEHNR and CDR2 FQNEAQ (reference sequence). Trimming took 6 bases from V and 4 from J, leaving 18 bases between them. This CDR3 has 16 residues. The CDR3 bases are TGTGCCAGCAGTCAAACGAGGGGACGCAGCACCGGGGAGCTGTTTTTT. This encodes CASSQTRGRSTGELFF.

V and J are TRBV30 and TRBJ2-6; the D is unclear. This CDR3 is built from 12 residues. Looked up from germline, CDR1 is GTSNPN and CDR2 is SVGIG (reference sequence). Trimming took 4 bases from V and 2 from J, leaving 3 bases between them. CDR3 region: CAWITGANVLTF. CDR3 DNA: TGTGCCTGGATTACTGGGGCCAACGTCCTGACTTTC.

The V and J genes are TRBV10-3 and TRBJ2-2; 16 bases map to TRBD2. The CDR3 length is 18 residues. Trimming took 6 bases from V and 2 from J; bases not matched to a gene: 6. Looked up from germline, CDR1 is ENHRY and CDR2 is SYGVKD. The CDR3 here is CAIRPGLAGGHNTGELFF. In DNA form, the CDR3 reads TGTGCCATCAGGCCGGGACTAGCGGGAGGGCATAACACCGGGGAGCTGTTTTTT.

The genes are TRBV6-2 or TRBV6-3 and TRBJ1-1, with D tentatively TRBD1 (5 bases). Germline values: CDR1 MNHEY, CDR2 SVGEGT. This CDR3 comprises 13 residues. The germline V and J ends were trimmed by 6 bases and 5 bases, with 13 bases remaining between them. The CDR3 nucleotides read TGTGCCAGCAGCCTCCCAGGGAGGACTGAAGCTTTCTTT. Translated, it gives CASSLPGRTEAFF.

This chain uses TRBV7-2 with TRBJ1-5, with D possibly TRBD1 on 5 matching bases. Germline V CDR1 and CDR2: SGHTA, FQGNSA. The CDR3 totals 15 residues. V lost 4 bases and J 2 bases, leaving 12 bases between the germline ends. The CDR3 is CASSWGGVGNQPQHF. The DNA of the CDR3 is TGTGCCAGCAGCTGGGGGGGTGTCGGCAATCAGCCCCAGCATTTT. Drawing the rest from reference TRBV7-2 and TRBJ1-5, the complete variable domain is GAGVSQSPSNKVTEKGKDVELRCDPISGHTALYWYRQSLGQGLEFLIYFQGNSAPDKSGLPSDRFSAERTGGSVSTLTIQRTQQEDSAVYLCASSWGGVGNQPQHFGDGTRLSIL.

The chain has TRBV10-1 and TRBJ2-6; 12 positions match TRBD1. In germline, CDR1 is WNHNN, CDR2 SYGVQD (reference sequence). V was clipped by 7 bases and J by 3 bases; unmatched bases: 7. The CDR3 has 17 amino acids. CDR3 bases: TGCGCCAGCACCCCCGGGACAGGGGGCTTTGGGGCCAACGTCCTGACTTTC. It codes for CASTPGTGGFGANVLTF.

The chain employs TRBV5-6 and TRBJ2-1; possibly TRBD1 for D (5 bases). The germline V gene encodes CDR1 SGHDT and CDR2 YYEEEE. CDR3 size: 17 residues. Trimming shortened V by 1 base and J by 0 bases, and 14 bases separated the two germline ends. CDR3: CASSLNLLGASYNEQFF. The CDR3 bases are TGTGCCAGCAGCTTGAATCTTCTAGGGGCCTCCTACAATGAGCAGTTCTTC.

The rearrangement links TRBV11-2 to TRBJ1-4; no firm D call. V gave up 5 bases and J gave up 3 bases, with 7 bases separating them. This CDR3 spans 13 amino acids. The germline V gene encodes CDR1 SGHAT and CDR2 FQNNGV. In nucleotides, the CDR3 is TGTGCCAGCAGCATCCGTCCTAATGAAAAACTGTTTTTT. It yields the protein CASSIRPNEKLFF.

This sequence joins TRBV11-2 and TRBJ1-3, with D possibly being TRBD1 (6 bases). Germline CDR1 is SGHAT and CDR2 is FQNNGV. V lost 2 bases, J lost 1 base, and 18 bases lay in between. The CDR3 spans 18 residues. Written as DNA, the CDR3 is TGTGCCAGCAGCTTATGGGCCCTTGGACAGATTTCTGGAAACACCATATATTTT. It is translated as CASSLWALGQISGNTIYF.

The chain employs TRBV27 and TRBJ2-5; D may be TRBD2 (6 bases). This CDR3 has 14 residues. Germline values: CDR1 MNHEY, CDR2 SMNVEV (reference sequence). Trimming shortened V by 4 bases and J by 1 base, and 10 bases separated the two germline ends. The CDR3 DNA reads TGTGCCAGCAGTTCAACGGGACTCCAAGAGACCCAGTACTTC. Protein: CASSSTGLQETQYF.

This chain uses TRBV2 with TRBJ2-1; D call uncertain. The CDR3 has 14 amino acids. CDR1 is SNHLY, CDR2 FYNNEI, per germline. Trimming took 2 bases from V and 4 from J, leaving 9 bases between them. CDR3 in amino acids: CASSEWVDYNEQFF. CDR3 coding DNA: TGTGCCAGCAGTGAATGGGTCGATTACAATGAGCAGTTCTTC.

DNA for the CDR3: TGTGCCAGCAGCAGACTAGCGGGTTCCTCCTACAATGAGCAGTTCTTC. It codes for CASSRLAGSSYNEQFF. This rearrangement joins TRBV2 to TRBJ2-1; 10 bases line up with TRBD2. V gave up 6 bases and J gave up 0 bases; unmatched junction bases: 5. The CDR3 runs 16 residues. CDR1 is SNHLY and CDR2 is FYNNEI in the germline V gene.

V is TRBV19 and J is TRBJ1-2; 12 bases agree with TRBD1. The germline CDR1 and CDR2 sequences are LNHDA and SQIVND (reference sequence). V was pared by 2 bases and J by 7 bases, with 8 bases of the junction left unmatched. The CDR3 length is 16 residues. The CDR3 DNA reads TGTGCCAGTAGTATAACCCGGGACAGGGGGCTGTCTGGCTACACCTTC. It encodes CASSITRDRGLSGYTF. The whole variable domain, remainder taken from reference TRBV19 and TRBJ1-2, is DGGITQSPKYLFRKEGQNVTLSCEQNLNHDAMYWYRQDPGQGLRLIYYSQIVNDFQKGDIAEGYSVSREKKESFPLTVTSAQKNPTAFYLCASSITRDRGLSGYTFGSGTRLTVV.

The CDR3 protein is CASSQAPKGETQYF. CDR3 coding DNA: TGTGCCAGCAGCCAAGCCCCCAAAGGCGAGACCCAGTACTTC. This sequence joins TRBV3-1 (or the pseudogene TRBV3-2) and TRBJ2-5; D is unresolved. V was pared by 1 base and J by 5 bases, with 11 bases between. Germline-derived CDR1 and CDR2 are LGHDT and YNNKEL (reference sequence). The CDR3 contains 14 residues.